This record concerns one T cell receptor (beta chain) sequence. The antigen is undetermined. This specimen belongs to a study of OX40 agonist ivuxolimab in advanced cancers. Study-wide background: The study treated patients with ivuxolimab, an agonistic anti-OX40 (CD134) antibody. Ivuxolimab was administered intravenously to patients at 0.01 to 10 mg/kg every 2 weeks. Findings of the study overall: Dosing at 0.1 to 3.0 mg/kg was accompanied by clonal expansion of CD4+ and CD8+ blood T cells by week 6. Expansion of clones was among the lowest in partial responders at 0.1-3.0 mg/kg.

This CDR3 spans 14 amino acids. V was clipped by 6 bases and J by 2 bases; unmatched bases: 3. In germline, CDR1 is SGHTA, CDR2 FQGNSA. The repertoire was sequenced with immunoSEQ multiplex PCR; TCRdb's copy has only in-frame clones and lacks some. In the table there are some 84,000 clones, about 88% of which are singletons. The chain recombines TRBV7-2 with TRBJ2-7; 11 bases map to TRBD1. The receptor was derived from an adult with an advanced solid tumor such as melanoma, head and neck, liver or kidney cancer. The sequencing here drew on CD4+ or CD8+ T cells sorted from blood, taken in a trial of the OX40 agonist ivuxolimab. The CDR3 loop is CASRRTGGTYEQYF. As DNA, the CDR3 is TGTGCCAGCAGAAGGACAGGGGGCACCTACGAGCAGTACTTC.